This entry lists 11 T cell receptor beta chains sequenced from one sample in a study of identical twins. TCRdb re-called the 5' RACE reads with MiXCR, one entry per CDR3 protein. The sample records about 790,000 distinct CDR3 sequences, about 20% being singletons. These data also formed part of another study, on T cells expressing NK-cell markers.

The sample taken for sequencing was PBMCs. The receptors come from a woman younger than 30 in good health.

There are a few counts of this clonotype. This chain connects TRBV9 to TRBJ2-7; 9 nucleotides align to TRBD2. The trim removed 2 bases at V and 5 bases at J, leaving 5 bases unmatched. The CDR3 sequence is 14 residues long. Germline CDR1 and CDR2: SGDLS and YYNGEE. CDR3 coding DNA: TGTGCCAGCAGCGTTAGCGGGAGAGGTGACGAGCAGTACTTC. It is translated as CASSVSGRGDEQYF. The full variable domain, in which reference TRBV9 and TRBJ2-7 provide the parts outside the CDR3, is DSGVTQTPKHLITATGQRVTLRCSPRSGDLSVYWYQQSLDQGLQFLIQYYNGEERAKGNILERFSAQQFPDLHSELNLSSLELGDSALYFCASSVSGRGDEQYFGPGTRLTVT.

This clonotype was seen a handful of times. The chain couples TRBV6-6 to TRBJ1-1; a possible D gene is TRBD1 (5 bases). The V end lost 6 bases, the J end lost 1 base, and 9 bases lay between the germline ends. Germline CDR1 MNHNY, CDR2 SVGAGI (reference sequence). The CDR3 has 13 residues. The CDR3 region is CASRNQGNTEAFF. As DNA, the CDR3 is TGTGCCAGCAGGAATCAGGGGAACACTGAAGCTTTCTTT.

This clonotype was counted only a few times. The CDR3 spells CASSLARGKENEQFF. The CDR3 DNA follows: TGCGCCAGCAGCTTAGCGCGGGGGAAGGAGAATGAGCAGTTCTTC. The V call is TRBV5-1, the J call TRBJ2-1, with 7 bases lining up with TRBD2. Trimming removed 2 bases from V and 7 bases from J; junction bases left unmatched: 9. Germline V lookup: CDR1 SGHRS, CDR2 YFSETQ. The CDR3 sequence is 15 residues long.

This sequence joins TRBV20-1 and TRBJ1-1; D is undetermined. Trimming stripped 3 bases from V and 1 base from J, with 12 bases between. The CDR3 covers 14 residues. In germline, CDR1 is DFQATT, CDR2 SNEGSKA (reference sequence). This CDR3 reads CSARLLKGNTEAFF. The DNA for the CDR3 is TGCAGTGCTAGGCTACTTAAGGGGAACACTGAAGCTTTCTTT.

The gene calls are TRBV15 and TRBJ1-2; 7 nucleotides match TRBD1. With 3 bases clipped from V and 8 bases from J, the junction kept 9 bases outside the gene matches. The CDR3 loop spans 14 amino acids. CDR1 and CDR2 (germline): LNHNV, YYDKDF (reference sequence). CDR3 amino acids: CATSRDRRLEGYTF. CDR3 coding DNA: TGTGCCACCAGCAGGGACAGGAGATTAGAGGGCTACACCTTC.

The V gene is TRBV29-1, the J gene TRBJ2-7; D not certain. V was cut by 7 bases and J by 5 bases, with 12 bases left in between. This CDR3 region has 11 residues. The germline V gene encodes CDR1 SQVTM and CDR2 ANQGSEA. The CDR3 spells CSAKVGHEQYF. DNA for the CDR3: TGCAGCGCTAAAGTGGGCCACGAGCAGTACTTC.

The chain has TRBV7-9 and TRBJ2-5, with D unresolved. Germline V gene lookup returns CDR1 SEHNR and CDR2 FQNEAQ (reference sequence). V dropped 5 bases and J dropped 4 bases, with 5 bases sitting between them. CDR3 length equals 11 residues. The CDR3 DNA reads as TGTGCCAGCAGCGCCGCAGAGACCCAGTACTTC. Its translation is CASSAAETQYF.

This clonotype showed up just a few times. The chain has TRBV5-6 and TRBJ1-2, with D perhaps matching TRBD1 (6 bases). The germline V gene encodes CDR1 SGHDT and CDR2 YYEEEE. The CDR3 runs to 15 residues. Trimming removed 4 bases at V and 8 bases at J, with 21 bases between. The DNA of the CDR3 is TGTGCCAGCAGCGATACCCCGACAGGAACTAGGGGCTACACCTTC. Protein: CASSDTPTGTRGYTF.

This clonotype was picked up many times. The chain uses TRBV6-5 and TRBJ1-5; D gene uncertain. With 2 bases removed from V and 0 bases from J, the gap between germline ends came to 2 bases. The CDR3 consists of 13 residues. CDR1 is MNHEY, CDR2 SVGAGI, per germline. CDR3 sequence reads: CASSYNSNQPQHF. The CDR3 nucleotides read TGTGCCAGCAGTTACAATAGCAATCAGCCCCAGCATTTT.

This clonotype was detected a few times. The rearrangement uses TRBV21-1 and TRBJ2-1; TRBD1, as called in the table, went unchecked against the DNA. TRBV21-1 counts as a pseudogene. The CDR3 consists of 17 residues. CDR3 sequence: CASSRLGRGSSYNEQFF. The CDR3 DNA sequence: TGTGCCAGCAGCCGACTGGGACGGGGAAGCTCCTACAATGAGCAGTTCTTC.

The genes are TRBV12-3 or TRBV12-4 and TRBJ2-5; 12 nucleotides match TRBD2. The CDR3 is 13 residues long. The V segment lost 1 base and the J segment 13 bases; nucleotides outside the gene matches: 4. The CDR3 region is CASSLELAGGWYF. The DNA for the CDR3 is TGTGCCAGCAGTTTAGAACTAGCGGGGGGTTGGTACTTC.